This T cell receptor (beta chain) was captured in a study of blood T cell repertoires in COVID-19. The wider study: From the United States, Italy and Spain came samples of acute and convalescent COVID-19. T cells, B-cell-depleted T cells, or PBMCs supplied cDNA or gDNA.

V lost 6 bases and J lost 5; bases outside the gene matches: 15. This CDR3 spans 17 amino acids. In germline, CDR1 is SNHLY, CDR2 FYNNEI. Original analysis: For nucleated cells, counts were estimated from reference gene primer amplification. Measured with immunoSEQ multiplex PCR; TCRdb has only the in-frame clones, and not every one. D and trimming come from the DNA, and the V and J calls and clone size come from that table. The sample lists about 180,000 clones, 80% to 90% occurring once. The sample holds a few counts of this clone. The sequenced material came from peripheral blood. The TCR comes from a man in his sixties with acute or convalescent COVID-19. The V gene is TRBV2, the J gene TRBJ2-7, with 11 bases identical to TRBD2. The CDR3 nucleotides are TGTGCCAGCAGAGCCTGGACTAGCGGGCCCCTTAGCGACGAGCAGTACTTC. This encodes CASRAWTSGPLSDEQYF.